The clone carrying this TCR beta chain was seen ten or more times. Its antigen is not known. TCRdb ran MiXCR on the PCR reads. The table records tens of thousands of clones, about 29% of them present only once. This sample is drawn from a study of metastatic and nonmetastatic thyroid tumors. Study background: Repertoire data that came from the blood and tumor or nodule tissue of malignant and benign thyroid patients were compared. Study-wide results and caveats: For both blood and tumor, malignant thyroid tumors reportedly showed significantly higher TCR beta diversity than benign nodules did.

Germline values: CDR1 SNHLY, CDR2 FYNNEI. Trimming shortened V by 1 base and J by 4 bases, and 10 bases separated the two germline ends. The CDR3 totals 14 residues. None of the patients had undergone any treatment ahead of thyroid surgery. The rearrangement joins TRBV2 to TRBJ2-5; possibly TRBD2 for D (7 bases). The TCR comes from a female donor with papillary thyroid cancer or a benign thyroid nodule (not recorded which). Some clones in this sample may be carry-over from other donors' samples. Source material: blood. The CDR3 protein is CASSEVGGRETQYF. In DNA, the CDR3 is TGTGCCAGCAGTGAAGTGGGGGGGCGAGAGACCCAGTACTTC.